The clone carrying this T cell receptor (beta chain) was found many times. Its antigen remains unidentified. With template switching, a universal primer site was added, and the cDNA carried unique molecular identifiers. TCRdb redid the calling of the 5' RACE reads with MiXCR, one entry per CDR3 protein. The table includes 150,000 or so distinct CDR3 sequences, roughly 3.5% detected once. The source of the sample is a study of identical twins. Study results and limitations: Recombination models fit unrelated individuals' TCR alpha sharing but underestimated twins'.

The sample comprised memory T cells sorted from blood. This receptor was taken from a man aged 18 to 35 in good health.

The CDR3 spells CATSDLQGAVGNEQFF. CDR3 in DNA: TGTGCCACCAGTGATCTTCAGGGAGCTGTCGGCAATGAGCAGTTCTTC. The rearrangement links TRBV24-1 to TRBJ2-1, with D perhaps given as TRBD1 or TRBD2 (5 bases each). CDR1 is KGHDR, CDR2 SFDVKD, per germline. With 3 bases removed from V and 6 bases from J, the gap between germline ends came to 17 bases. The CDR3 is 16 amino acids.